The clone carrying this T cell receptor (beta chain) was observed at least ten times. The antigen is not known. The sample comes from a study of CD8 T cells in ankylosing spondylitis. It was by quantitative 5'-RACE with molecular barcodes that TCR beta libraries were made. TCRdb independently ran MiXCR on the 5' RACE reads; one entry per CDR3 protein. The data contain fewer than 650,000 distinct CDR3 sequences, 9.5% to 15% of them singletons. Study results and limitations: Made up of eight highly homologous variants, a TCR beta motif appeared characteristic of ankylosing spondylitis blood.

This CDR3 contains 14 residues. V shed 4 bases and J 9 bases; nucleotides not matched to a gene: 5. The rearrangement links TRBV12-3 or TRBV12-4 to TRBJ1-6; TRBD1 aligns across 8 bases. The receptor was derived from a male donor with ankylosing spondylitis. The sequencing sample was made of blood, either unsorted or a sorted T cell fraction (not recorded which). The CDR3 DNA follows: TGTGCCAGCAGTTCGGGACAGGCGGTTTCACCCCTCCACTTT. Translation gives CASSSGQAVSPLHF.